A selection of T cell receptor beta chains follows, all from one sample in a study of blood T cell repertoires in COVID-19. Generated by immunoSEQ multiplex PCR, the TCRdb table keeps only in-frame clones and is missing some. Of 150,000 to 200,000 clones in the sample, 88% were seen once. Sequenced input: peripheral blood. The receptors stem from a human donor in a cohort sampled during active COVID-19. The CDR3 runs from the conserved cysteine through the conserved F or W. The order of the fields is clone size, D gene, J gene, V gene, CDR3 DNA, CDR3 protein. The D gene is left open where the match is weak. For some rows the clone size is stated as once, few or many, or as a class when expanded; others skip it.

abundance: .; d_gene: TRBD2; j_gene: TRBJ2-7; v_gene: TRBV6-2/TRBV6-3; CDR3nt: TGTGCCAGCAGTCGACTAGCCCTCAACGAGCAGTACTTC; CDR3aa: CASSRLALNEQYF
abundance: .; d_gene: TRBD2; j_gene: TRBJ2-1; v_gene: TRBV6-2/TRBV6-3; CDR3nt: TGTGCCAGCAGTTACTCGGCGGGGGGGCAGTTCTTC; CDR3aa: CASSYSAGGQFF
abundance: .; d_gene: .; j_gene: TRBJ2-1; v_gene: TRBV4-1; CDR3nt: TGCGCCAGCAGCCAAGAAAGACTAGTCTACAATGAGCAGTTCTTC; CDR3aa: CASSQERLVYNEQFF
abundance: .; d_gene: TRBD1; j_gene: TRBJ2-5; v_gene: TRBV3-1/TRBV3-2; CDR3nt: TGTGCCAGCAGCCAAGTAGGGGCAGGGGGCAGCGAGACCCAGTACTTC; CDR3aa: CASSQVGAGGSETQYF
abundance: .; d_gene: TRBD1; j_gene: TRBJ1-6; v_gene: TRBV7-9; CDR3nt: TGTGCCAGCAGACAGGGGACAGATAATTCACCCCTCCACTTT; CDR3aa: CASRQGTDNSPLHF
abundance: .; d_gene: TRBD2; j_gene: TRBJ2-1; v_gene: TRBV9; CDR3nt: TGTGCCAGCAGCGTCGGCGGACTAGCGGGTCGATCTAAGGAGCAGTTCTTC; CDR3aa: CASSVGGLAGRSKEQFF
abundance: .; d_gene: TRBD2; j_gene: TRBJ2-3; v_gene: TRBV27; CDR3nt: TGTGCCAGCAGCTTACTAGCGGGAACCCAAGATACGCAGTATTTT; CDR3aa: CASSLLAGTQDTQYF
abundance: .; d_gene: .; j_gene: TRBJ2-4; v_gene: TRBV19; CDR3nt: TGTGCCAGTAGTATATCGCCCGCAGTCCCCAAAAACATTCAGTACTTC; CDR3aa: CASSISPAVPKNIQYF
abundance: .; d_gene: .; j_gene: TRBJ2-3; v_gene: TRBV5-4; CDR3nt: TGTGCCAGCAGCCCCCCGGGGGGCGCGGCAGATACGCAGTATTTT; CDR3aa: CASSPPGGAADTQYF
abundance: .; d_gene: TRBD1; j_gene: TRBJ1-1; v_gene: TRBV7-8; CDR3nt: TGTGCCAGCAGCATCTACAGGGGGAACACTGAAGCTTTCTTT; CDR3aa: CASSIYRGNTEAFF
abundance: .; d_gene: .; j_gene: TRBJ2-1; v_gene: TRBV9; CDR3nt: TGTGCCAGCAGCGCCTACGGGGGTTATGGCGATGAGCAGTTCTTC; CDR3aa: CASSAYGGYGDEQFF
abundance: many; d_gene: .; j_gene: TRBJ1-5; v_gene: TRBV21-1; CDR3nt: TGTGCCAGCAGCAAAGGCGAGGAGGGTAATCAGCCCCAGCATTTT; CDR3aa: CASSKGEEGNQPQHF
abundance: .; d_gene: TRBD1; j_gene: TRBJ1-4; v_gene: TRBV5-1; CDR3nt: TGCGCCAGCAGCTTTAACAGGGGAGTAGGTGAAAAACTGTTTTTT; CDR3aa: CASSFNRGVGEKLFF
abundance: .; d_gene: TRBD1; j_gene: TRBJ2-2; v_gene: TRBV19; CDR3nt: TGTGCCAGTAGGGACCGGGACAGGGGGACCGGGGAGCTGTTTTTT; CDR3aa: CASRDRDRGTGELFF
abundance: .; d_gene: TRBD1; j_gene: TRBJ2-7; v_gene: TRBV5-4; CDR3nt: TGTGCCAGCAGCTTGGGACAGGGGGTCTACGAGCAGTACTTC; CDR3aa: CASSLGQGVYEQYF
abundance: few; d_gene: TRBD1; j_gene: TRBJ1-2; v_gene: TRBV7-2; CDR3nt: TGTGCCAGCAGCCGCATGACAGGGAACTATGGCTACACCTTC; CDR3aa: CASSRMTGNYGYTF
abundance: .; d_gene: .; j_gene: TRBJ1-4; v_gene: TRBV30; CDR3nt: TGTGCCTGGAGTGACCGCGGGCGAACTAATGAAAAACTGTTTTTT; CDR3aa: CAWSDRGRTNEKLFF
abundance: .; d_gene: .; j_gene: TRBJ2-6; v_gene: TRBV6-1; CDR3nt: TGTGCCAGCAGTGAACGGGTCTCTGGGGCCAACGTCCTGACTTTC; CDR3aa: CASSERVSGANVLTF
abundance: .; d_gene: TRBD1; j_gene: TRBJ1-3; v_gene: TRBV9; CDR3nt: TGTGCCAGCAGCGTTGGGGACAGGCCTTCTGGAAACACCATATATTTT; CDR3aa: CASSVGDRPSGNTIYF
abundance: .; d_gene: TRBD2; j_gene: TRBJ2-7; v_gene: TRBV6-2/TRBV6-3; CDR3nt: TGTGCCAGCAGTTCCCGAGCCGGGACTAGCGGAACCTACGAGCAGTACTTC; CDR3aa: CASSSRAGTSGTYEQYF
abundance: .; d_gene: TRBD2; j_gene: TRBJ2-5; v_gene: TRBV10-3; CDR3nt: TGTGCCATCAGGACTAGCGGGGTCCAAGAGACCCAGTACTTC; CDR3aa: CAIRTSGVQETQYF
abundance: .; d_gene: .; j_gene: TRBJ1-5; v_gene: TRBV28; CDR3nt: TGTGCCAGCAGTTTATTGGCTCAGCCCCAGCATTTT; CDR3aa: CASSLLAQPQHF
abundance: .; d_gene: TRBD1; j_gene: TRBJ1-1; v_gene: TRBV10-3; CDR3nt: TGTGCCATCAGTGAGGGACAGGGTCGACGAGCTTTCTTT; CDR3aa: CAISEGQGRRAFF
abundance: .; d_gene: .; j_gene: TRBJ2-1; v_gene: TRBV6-5; CDR3nt: TGTGCCAGCAGTTACGGCCTAGTCGGTGAGCAGTTCTTC; CDR3aa: CASSYGLVGEQFF
abundance: .; d_gene: .; j_gene: TRBJ1-1; v_gene: TRBV4-1; CDR3nt: TGCGCCAGCAGCCGAGGGCTGGCTGAAGCTTTCTTT; CDR3aa: CASSRGLAEAFF
abundance: .; d_gene: .; j_gene: TRBJ2-1; v_gene: TRBV6-4; CDR3nt: TGTGCCAGCAGTAGAATGGCTAGCGCAAGCTACAATGAGCAGTTCTTC; CDR3aa: CASSRMASASYNEQFF
abundance: .; d_gene: TRBD2; j_gene: TRBJ2-3; v_gene: TRBV10-2; CDR3nt: TGCGCCAGCAGTGACCCTAGCGGAGATAAGGGCACAGATACGCAGTATTTT; CDR3aa: CASSDPSGDKGTDTQYF
abundance: .; d_gene: TRBD2; j_gene: TRBJ2-7; v_gene: TRBV7-2; CDR3nt: TGTGCCAGCAGCACTCAAGCCGGGACTAGCGCATCGGGGGGGTACGAGCAGTACTTC; CDR3aa: CASSTQAGTSASGGYEQYF